This TCR beta chain was retrieved from a study of cytomegalovirus exposure and HLA in healthy donors. Study-level results: A later analysis found that most CMV-associated TCR beta chains appeared HLA-restricted. In presence/absence analyses, roughly uniform sequencing depth across donors was assumed. The study designated some 180 TCR beta chains cytomegalovirus-associated.

The trim removed 5 bases at V and 5 bases at J, leaving 5 bases unmatched. CDR3 length: 13 amino acids. PCR used 60 Vbeta primers and 13 Jbeta primers. TCRdb's copy holds only in-frame clones and misses some; the assay was immunoSEQ multiplex PCR. The table includes around 170,000 clones, 80% detected once. About this clone: Its target is not known.

The sequenced sample consisted of PBMCs. The V call is TRBV23-1, the J call TRBJ2-7; 8 nucleotides align to TRBD1. TRBV23-1 is designated an ORF whose function remains uncertain. This receptor was obtained from a woman in her twenties or thirties in good health and CMV-seronegative. The CDR3 nucleotides read TGCGCCAGCAGTGGACAGGGCTCGGACGAGCAGTACTTC. It encodes CASSGQGSDEQYF.